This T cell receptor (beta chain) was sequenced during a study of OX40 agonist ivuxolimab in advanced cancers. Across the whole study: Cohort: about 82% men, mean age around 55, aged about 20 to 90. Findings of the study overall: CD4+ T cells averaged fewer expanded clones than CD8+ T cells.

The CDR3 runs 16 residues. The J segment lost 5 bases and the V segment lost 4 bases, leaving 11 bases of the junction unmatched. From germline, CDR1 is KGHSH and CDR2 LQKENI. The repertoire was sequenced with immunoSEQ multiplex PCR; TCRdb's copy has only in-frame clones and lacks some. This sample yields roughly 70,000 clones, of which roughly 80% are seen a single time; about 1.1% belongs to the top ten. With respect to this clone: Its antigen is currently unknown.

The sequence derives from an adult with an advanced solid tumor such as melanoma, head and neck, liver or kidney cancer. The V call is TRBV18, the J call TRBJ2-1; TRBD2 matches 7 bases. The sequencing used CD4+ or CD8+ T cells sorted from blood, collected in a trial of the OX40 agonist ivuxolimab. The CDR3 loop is CASSLQRTSADNEQFF. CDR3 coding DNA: TGTGCCAGCTCACTCCAAAGGACTAGTGCTGACAATGAGCAGTTCTTC.